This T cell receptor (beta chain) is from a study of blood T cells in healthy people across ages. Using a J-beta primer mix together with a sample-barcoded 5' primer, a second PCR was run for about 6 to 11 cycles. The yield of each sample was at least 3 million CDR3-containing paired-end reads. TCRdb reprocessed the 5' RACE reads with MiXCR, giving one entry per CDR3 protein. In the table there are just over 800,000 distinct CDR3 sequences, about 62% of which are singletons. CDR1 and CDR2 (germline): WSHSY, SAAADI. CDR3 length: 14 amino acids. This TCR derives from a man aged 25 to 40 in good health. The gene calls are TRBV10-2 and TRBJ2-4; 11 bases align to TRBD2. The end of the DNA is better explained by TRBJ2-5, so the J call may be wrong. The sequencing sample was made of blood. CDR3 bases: TGCGCCAGCAGTGAAGGGACTAGCGGAGAGACCCAGTACTTC. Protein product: CASSEGTSGETQYF.